The T cell receptor beta chain under discussion was sequenced for a study of shared clonotypes between healthy human individuals. Source study methods: Filtering of immunoSEQ junctional sequences could not match full-length read filtering. Data came from immunoSEQ multiplex PCR; TCRdb stores just in-frame clones and leaves some out. V and J calls and clone size come straight from that table; D and trimming were deduced from the DNA. The table includes approximately 500,000 clones, about 95% detected once. Into CD45RA+ naive and CD45RA-negative memory subsets, the CD4+ cells were split. The trim removed 3 bases at V and 4 bases at J, leaving 3 bases unmatched. Germline V lookup: CDR1 SGHRS, CDR2 YFSETQ. The CDR3 length is 16 residues.

Material for sequencing was naive CD4+ T cells sorted from blood. Subset specified: CD45RA+ positively selected. This clonotype was sampled from a woman in her 30s in good health. This rearrangement joins TRBV5-1 to TRBJ2-1; 14 bases are shared with TRBD2. CDR3 bases: TGCGCCAGCAGCTCGGGACTAGCGGGAGAGTACAATGAGCAGTTCTTC. Translation gives CASSSGLAGEYNEQFF.